This passage covers 21 T cell receptor beta chains from one sample sequenced in a study of cytomegalovirus exposure and HLA in healthy donors. PCR was performed using 60 Vbeta and 13 Jbeta primers. The repertoire was sequenced with immunoSEQ multiplex PCR; TCRdb's copy has only in-frame clones and lacks some. This sample has 95,000 to 110,000 clones, with around 77% found just once. Sequencing was done on a sample of PBMCs. Receptors were obtained from a man aged 50-60 years in good health and CMV-seropositive.

The V gene is TRBV9, the J gene TRBJ2-1, with TRBD2 matching 10 bases. The CDR3 consists of 15 residues. V lost 3 bases to trimming and J lost 0 bases; unmatched junction nucleotides: 0. The germline CDR1 and CDR2 sequences are SGDLS and YYNGEE. The CDR3 DNA reads as TGTGCCAGCAGCGCTAGCGGGAGCTCCTACAATGAGCAGTTCTTC. Residues: CASSASGSSYNEQFF.

This clone was seen only a few times. The V call is TRBV7-3, the J call TRBJ2-6; 9 bases fit TRBD1. V gave up 5 bases and J gave up 1 base; unmatched junction bases: 9. There are 18 residues in the CDR3. Germline CDR1 is SGHTA and CDR2 is FQGTGA. The CDR3 is CASSPDGTGISGANVLTF. CDR3 nucleotide sequence: TGTGCCAGCAGCCCGGACGGGACAGGGATATCTGGGGCCAACGTCCTGACTTTC.

The chain combines TRBV28 with TRBJ2-5, with 9 bases aligning to TRBD1. The J call could be wrong; TRBJ2-7 is a better fit for the DNA end. This CDR3 has 15 residues. Germline V lookup: CDR1 MDHEN, CDR2 SYDVKM. The CDR3 bases are TGTGCCAGCACGCTCCCTGGGGACAGGGTTAGCGAGCAGTACTTC. It codes for CASTLPGDRVSEQYF.

J is TRBJ1-1 and V is TRBV30; perhaps TRBD1 as D (6 bases). The germline CDR1 and CDR2 sequences are GTSNPN and SVGIG (reference sequence). Trimming removed 1 base at V and 1 base at J, with 7 bases between. This CDR3 contains 13 residues. As DNA, the CDR3 is TGTGCCTGGAGTGAGACAGGGAACACTGAAGCTTTCTTT. Translation gives CAWSETGNTEAFF. Using reference TRBV30 and TRBJ1-1 for the parts outside the CDR3, the full variable domain is SQTIHQWPATLVQPVGSPLSLECTVEGTSNPNLYWYRQAAGRGLQLLFYSVGIGQISSEVPQNLSASRPQDRQFILSSKKLLLSDSGFYLCAWSETGNTEAFFGQGTRLTVV.

As regards this clone: Germline is not matched at one junction end, which may reflect a read error. The chain carries TRBV27 and TRBJ2-1; 12 bases line up with TRBD2. The CDR3 has 14 amino acids. Germline V gives CDR1 MNHEY, CDR2 SMNVEV (reference sequence). CDR3 residues: CASSPRTSGAARVF. The CDR3 region has the DNA TGTGCCAGCAGTCCCCGGACTAGCGGGGCAGCAAGGGTCTTC.

The chain carries TRBV19 and TRBJ2-7; 7 nucleotides align to TRBD2. The CDR3 is made up of 14 amino acids. The V gene end was trimmed by 5 bases and the J gene end by 1 base; junction bases not matched to a gene: 5. Germline loops: CDR1 LNHDA, CDR2 SQIVND (reference sequence). CDR3 nucleotide sequence: TGTGCCAGTAGTCAAGGAGCGGGGTCCTACGAGCAGTACTTC. Amino acid sequence: CASSQGAGSYEQYF.

V is TRBV6-6 and J is TRBJ1-1; 9 bases line up with TRBD1. This CDR3 has 13 residues. Germline V gene data show CDR1 as MNHNY and CDR2 as SVGAGI (reference sequence). V was pared by 2 bases and J by 10 bases, with 5 bases of the junction left unmatched. This CDR3 is CASSYRDREGAFF. CDR3 bases: TGTGCCAGCAGTTACCGGGACAGGGAAGGAGCTTTCTTT.

The chain recombines TRBV21-1 with TRBJ2-1; the D call TRBD1 from the table was never checked on the DNA. TRBV21-1 is a pseudogene locus. The CDR3 covers 15 residues. For the CDR3, the DNA is TGTGCCAGCCCCCTTCCGCAGGGCCCCTACAATGAGCAGTTCTTC. Translating it yields CASPLPQGPYNEQFF.

The CDR3 bases are TGCGCCAGCAGTCAACTGGAAGATAAAGGAGGCAGCTCCTACGAGCAGTACTTC. Amino acids: CASSQLEDKGGSSYEQYF. The genes are TRBV23-1 and TRBJ2-5; possibly TRBD2 for D (5 bases). The better agreement between TRBJ2-7 and the DNA end casts doubt on the J call. TRBV23-1 is classed as an ORF, of uncertain function. The CDR3 loop spans 18 amino acids.

The genes are TRBV9 and TRBJ2-3; D not resolved. V was cut by 1 base and J by 1 base, with 10 bases left in between. CDR1 SGDLS and CDR2 YYNGEE come from the germline V gene. The CDR3 totals 15 residues. The DNA for the CDR3 is TGTGCCAGCAGCGTAAGTAGTATGGGCACAGATACGCAGTATTTT. This sequence encodes CASSVSSMGTDTQYF.

This chain links TRBV19 with TRBJ2-1, with D maybe TRBD2 (6 bases). V was cut by 1 base and J by 2 bases, with 12 bases left in between. The CDR3 has 16 residues. Germline values: CDR1 LNHDA, CDR2 SQIVND (reference sequence). This CDR3 reads CASSIGGAGTYNEQFF. In DNA form, the CDR3 reads TGTGCCAGTAGTATAGGGGGAGCGGGCACCTACAATGAGCAGTTCTTC. Drawing the rest from reference TRBV19 and TRBJ2-1, the complete variable domain is DGGITQSPKYLFRKEGQNVTLSCEQNLNHDAMYWYRQDPGQGLRLIYYSQIVNDFQKGDIAEGYSVSREKKESFPLTVTSAQKNPTAFYLCASSIGGAGTYNEQFFGPGTRLTVL.

The chain combines TRBV11-2 with TRBJ2-3; weak D call: TRBD1 (5 bases). The CDR3 is 13 residues long. Trimming stripped 3 bases from V and 3 bases from J, with 7 bases between. Germline V gives CDR1 SGHAT, CDR2 FQNNGV. CDR3 loop: CASSFQGTDTQYF. CDR3 nucleotide sequence: TGTGCCAGCAGCTTTCAGGGAACAGATACGCAGTATTTT.

The chain recombines TRBV14 with TRBJ2-5; 11 positions agree with TRBD2. The J call may be faulty, since TRBJ2-7 better matches the DNA end. The CDR3 is 15 residues long. Looked up from germline, CDR1 is SGHDN and CDR2 is FVKESK. The CDR3 nucleotides are TGTGCCAGCAGCCAATTAGCGGGAGGGACCTACGAGCAGTACTTC. It translates to CASSQLAGGTYEQYF.

The CDR3, as DNA: TGTGCCAGCAGTCCTACGGGCGGGGCCTACAATGAGCAGTTCTTC. It is translated as CASSPTGGAYNEQFF. This rearrangement joins TRBV6-5 to TRBJ2-1; weak D call: TRBD2 (6 bases). Trimming left V 5 bases short and J 2 bases short, with 13 bases between. Germline V gene data show CDR1 as MNHEY and CDR2 as SVGAGI. CDR3 size: 15 residues.

This clone was seen only once. The rearrangement uses TRBV15 and TRBJ2-3, with TRBD2 as a possible D gene (5 bases). Germline assignment: CDR1 LNHNV and CDR2 YYDKDF (reference sequence). V was cut by 4 bases and J by 2 bases, with 13 bases left in between. The CDR3 is made up of 15 amino acids. CDR3 loop: CATSTKLASTDTQYF. DNA for the CDR3: TGTGCCACCAGCACTAAGCTAGCATCCACAGATACGCAGTATTTT.

V and J are TRBV7-2 and TRBJ1-1, with D possibly TRBD1 on 5 matching bases. This CDR3 has 18 residues. The germline CDR1 and CDR2 sequences are SGHTA and FQGNSA. The germline V and J ends were trimmed by 5 bases and 5 bases, with 27 bases remaining between them. CDR3: CASSHGVGVGARGTEAFF. CDR3 nucleotides: TGTGCCAGCAGCCACGGGGTGGGCGTAGGGGCCCGGGGGACTGAAGCTTTCTTT.

The V call is TRBV30, the J call TRBJ1-5; a weak D match, TRBD1 (5 bases). Germline assignment: CDR1 GTSNPN and CDR2 SVGIG (reference sequence). The CDR3 length is 15 residues. Deletions cut 4 bases from V and 6 bases from J, with 19 bases between. The CDR3 loop is CAWTNKGRVSQPQHF. The CDR3 DNA reads as TGTGCCTGGACAAACAAAGGCAGGGTTAGTCAGCCCCAGCATTTT.

In its sample, this clone was seen a few times. V usage is TRBV5-4 and J usage is TRBJ1-2; TRBD1 agrees at 9 bases. Looked up from germline, CDR1 is SGHNT and CDR2 is YYREEE (reference sequence). The CDR3 contains 14 residues. The junction had 10 bases not matched to a gene; V was cut back by 9 bases and J by 4 bases. The CDR3 region has the DNA TGTGCCACCAAACAGGGACAGGGTACCTATGGCTACACCTTC. Translating gives CATKQGQGTYGYTF.

This clone has just a few counts. The chain carries TRBV9 and TRBJ1-2; TRBD1 aligns across 9 bases. The CDR3 is 16 amino acids. The V gene's germline CDR1 is SGDLS and CDR2 YYNGEE. After removal of 4 bases from V and 5 bases from J, the junction contained 12 bases not matched to a gene. CDR3: CASSPLMGQGLYGYTF. For the CDR3, the DNA is TGTGCCAGCAGCCCCCTGATGGGACAGGGCTTATATGGCTACACCTTC.

The CDR3 protein is CASSEWSTGGTYEQYF. The CDR3 DNA sequence: TGTGCCAGCAGTGAGTGGTCGACGGGAGGAACCTACGAGCAGTACTTC. The V call is TRBV2, the J call TRBJ2-7; 7 bases map to TRBD2. Germline V gene data show CDR1 as SNHLY and CDR2 as FYNNEI. The V gene end was trimmed by 3 bases and the J gene end by 2 bases; junction bases not matched to a gene: 10. This CDR3 spans 16 amino acids.

The V call is TRBV30, the J call TRBJ1-2; maybe TRBD1 (5 bases). Trimming pared 0 bases from V and 5 bases from J, leaving 10 bases between. Germline CDR1 reads GTSNPN; CDR2 reads SVGIG (reference sequence). The CDR3 is 13 residues long. CDR3 protein: CAWSVGTSYGYTF. In nucleotides, the CDR3 is TGTGCCTGGAGTGTAGGGACTTCATATGGCTACACCTTC. Complete variable domain (other parts from reference TRBV30 and TRBJ1-2): SQTIHQWPATLVQPVGSPLSLECTVEGTSNPNLYWYRQAAGRGLQLLFYSVGIGQISSEVPQNLSASRPQDRQFILSSKKLLLSDSGFYLCAWSVGTSYGYTFGSGTRLTVV.